Below are 4 T cell receptor beta chains sequenced from a single sample in a study of early T cells in non-severe SARS-CoV-2 infection. TCRdb re-called the 5' RACE reads through MiXCR, storing one row per CDR3 protein. The sample carries 85,000 to 90,000 distinct CDR3 sequences, less than 15% recorded once. The source material was whole blood. All receptors derive from an adult who was a healthcare worker with PCR-confirmed SARS-CoV-2 infection or an uninfected control (not recorded which).

The CDR3, as DNA: TGTGCCAGCAGTTACTCTCAGGATGAGCAGTTCTTC. Encoded protein: CASSYSQDEQFF. The chain uses TRBV6-5 and TRBJ2-1; D uncertain. The CDR3 is 12 residues long. Trimming shortened V by 0 bases and J by 8 bases, and 5 bases separated the two germline ends. Germline loops: CDR1 MNHEY, CDR2 SVGAGI.

J is TRBJ1-1 and V is TRBV4-3; 10 nucleotides align to TRBD1. This CDR3 is built from 13 residues. The germline V gene encodes CDR1 LGHNA and CDR2 YSLEER. After removal of 0 bases from V and 11 bases from J, the junction contained 3 bases not matched to a gene. The CDR3 region has the DNA TGCGCCAGCAGCCAAGAACCGGGACAGGGGGCTTTCTTT. This translates into CASSQEPGQGAFF.

The rearrangement links TRBV29-1 to TRBJ2-3; TRBD2 agrees at 9 bases. The V gene end was trimmed by 3 bases and the J gene end by 2 bases; junction bases not matched to a gene: 9. This CDR3 region has 16 residues. Germline CDR1 is SQVTM and CDR2 is ANQGSEA. CDR3 residues: CSVEGGASGVTDTQYF. The CDR3 DNA reads TGCAGCGTTGAGGGAGGGGCTAGCGGGGTCACAGATACGCAGTATTTT.

This clonotype was picked up many times. The V and J genes are TRBV6-5 and TRBJ2-1; possibly TRBD1 or TRBD2 for D (5 bases each). The germline V gene encodes CDR1 MNHEY and CDR2 SVGAGI. The CDR3 consists of 14 residues. V gave up 2 bases and J gave up 7 bases, with 12 bases separating them. CDR3 protein: CASSYTRDRNEQFF. CDR3 coding DNA: TGTGCCAGCAGTTACACCCGGGACCGTAATGAGCAGTTCTTC.